A single T cell receptor (beta chain) is shown here with its context. Its antigen is not known. Trimming took 10 bases from V and 0 from J, leaving 10 bases between them. This CDR3 is built from 13 residues. Germline-derived CDR1 and CDR2 are MNHNS and SASEGT. Using its own MiXCR run on the 5' RACE reads, TCRdb lists one record per CDR3 protein. This table holds hundreds of thousands of distinct CDR3 sequences, around a sixth found once. The data originate from a study of identical twins. Study-wide findings and caveats: For cord blood, abundant beta clonotypes had fewer insertions, unlike memory repertoires, which showed none.

The same sample was also studied in work on T cells expressing NK-cell markers. That work adds: The CD3+CD56-NKG2C+ fraction of four donors was likewise dominated by these clonotypes.

The receptor's source is a woman under 30 in good health. This chain links TRBV6-1 with TRBJ2-1; no firm D call. The sequenced sample consisted of PBMCs. The CDR3 spells CATALDSYNEQFF. The CDR3 DNA reads as TGTGCCACGGCACTCGACTCCTACAATGAGCAGTTCTTC.